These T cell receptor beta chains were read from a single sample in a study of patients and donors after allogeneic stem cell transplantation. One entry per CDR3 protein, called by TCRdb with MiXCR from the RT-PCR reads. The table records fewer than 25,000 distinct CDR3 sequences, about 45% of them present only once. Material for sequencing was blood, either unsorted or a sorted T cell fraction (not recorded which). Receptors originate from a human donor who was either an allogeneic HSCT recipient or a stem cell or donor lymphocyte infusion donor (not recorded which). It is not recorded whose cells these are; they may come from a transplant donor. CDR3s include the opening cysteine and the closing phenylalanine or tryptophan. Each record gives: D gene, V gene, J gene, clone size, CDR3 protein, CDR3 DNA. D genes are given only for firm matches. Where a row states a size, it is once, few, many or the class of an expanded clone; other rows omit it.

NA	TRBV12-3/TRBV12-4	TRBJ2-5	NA	CASGRTSSLQETQYF	TGTGCCAGCGGGAGGACATCTTCCCTTCAAGAGACCCAGTACTTC
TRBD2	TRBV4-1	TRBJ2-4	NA	CASSQLGLAGGPHNIQYF	TGCGCCAGCAGCCAACTAGGACTAGCGGGGGGGCCCCATAACATTCAGTACTTC
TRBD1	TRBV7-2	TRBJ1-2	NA	CASSFDWTGDWSYTF	TGTGCCAGCAGCTTTGACTGGACAGGGGACTGGAGCTACACCTTC
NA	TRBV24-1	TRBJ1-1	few	CATRTQGSTEAFF	TGTGCCACCAGGACCCAGGGGAGCACTGAAGCTTTCTTT
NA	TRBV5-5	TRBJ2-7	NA	CASSRTVPLMEQYF	TGTGCCAGCAGCCGGACAGTCCCGCTAATGGAGCAGTACTTC
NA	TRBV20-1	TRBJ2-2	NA	CSARRADYNTGELFF	TGCAGTGCTAGAAGGGCAGATTATAACACCGGGGAGCTGTTTTTT
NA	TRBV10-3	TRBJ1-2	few	CAISESGLANYGYTF	TGTGCCATCAGTGAGTCGGGTCTGGCGAACTATGGCTACACCTTC
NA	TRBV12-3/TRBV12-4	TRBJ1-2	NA	CASSRDRSYGYTF	TGTGCCAGCAGTCGCGACAGGAGCTATGGCTACACCTTC
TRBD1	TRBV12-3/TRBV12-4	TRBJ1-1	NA	CASEGRGQNTEAFF	TGTGCCAGCGAGGGGAGGGGGCAGAACACTGAAGCTTTCTTT
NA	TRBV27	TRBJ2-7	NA	CASSSWVTGNEQYF	TGTGCCAGCAGTTCCTGGGTTACAGGGAACGAGCAGTACTTC
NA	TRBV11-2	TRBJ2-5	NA	CASTAEETQYF	TGTGCCAGCACCGCCGAGGAGACCCAGTACTTC
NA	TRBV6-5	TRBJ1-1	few	CASSRTGYGNTEAFF	TGTGCCAGCAGTCGAACAGGGTACGGGAACACTGAAGCTTTCTTT
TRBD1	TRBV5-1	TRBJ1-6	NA	CASSSDRFSSPLHF	TGCGCCAGCAGCTCGGACAGGTTCTCTTCACCCCTCCACTTT
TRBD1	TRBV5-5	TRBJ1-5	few	CASSSGTGLNGQPQHF	TGTGCCAGCAGCTCCGGGACAGGGCTTAACGGGCAGCCCCAGCATTTT
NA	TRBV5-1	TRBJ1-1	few	CASSLSQMNTEAFF	TGCGCCAGCAGCTTGAGCCAGATGAACACTGAAGCTTTCTTT
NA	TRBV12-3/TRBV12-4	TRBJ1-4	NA	CASRQDNMGEKLFF	TGTGCCAGCAGACAGGACAACATGGGAGAAAAACTGTTTTTT
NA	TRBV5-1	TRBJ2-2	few	CASSLTGRNTGELFF	TGCGCCAGCAGCTTGACAGGGAGGAACACCGGGGAGCTGTTTTTT
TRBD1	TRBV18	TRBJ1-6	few	CASSPPGTGWNSPLHF	TGTGCCAGCTCACCACCCGGGACAGGGTGGAATTCACCCCTCCACTTT
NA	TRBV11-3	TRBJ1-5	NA	CASSSRGSRHF	TGTGCCAGCAGCTCCCGGGGCTCCCGGCATTTT
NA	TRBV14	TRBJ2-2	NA	CASSQVRAGELFF	TGTGCCAGCAGCCAAGTCCGAGCCGGGGAGCTGTTTTTT
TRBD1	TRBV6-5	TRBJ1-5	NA	CASKLDRVTNQPQHF	TGTGCCAGTAAACTTGACAGGGTAACCAATCAGCCCCAGCATTTT
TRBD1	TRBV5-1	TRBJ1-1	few	CASRGQGSNTEAFF	TGCGCCAGCAGGGGACAGGGGAGTAACACTGAAGCTTTCTTT
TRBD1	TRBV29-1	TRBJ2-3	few	CSVELRGTDTQYF	TGCAGCGTTGAGCTCAGGGGGACAGATACGCAGTATTTT
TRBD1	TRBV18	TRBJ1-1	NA	CASSPGQGTEAFF	TGTGCCAGCTCACCGGGACAGGGCACTGAAGCTTTCTTT
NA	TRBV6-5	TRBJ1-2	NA	CASSRFGRTLNYGYTF	TGTGCCAGCAGCAGATTTGGACGGACACTGAACTATGGCTACACCTTC
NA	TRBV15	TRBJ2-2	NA	CATSRAGTGELFF	TGTGCCACCAGCAGAGCCGGCACCGGGGAGCTGTTTTTT
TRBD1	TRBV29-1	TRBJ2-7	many	CSVARGSGYEQYF	TGCAGCGTTGCCAGGGGGTCCGGCTACGAGCAGTACTTC
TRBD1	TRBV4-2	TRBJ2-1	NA	CASSQGQGGQGEQFF	TGTGCCAGCAGCCAAGGACAGGGGGGCCAGGGTGAGCAGTTCTTC
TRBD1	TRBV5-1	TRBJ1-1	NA	CASSLGQGWDTEAFF	TGCGCCAGCAGCTTGGGACAGGGTTGGGACACTGAAGCTTTCTTT
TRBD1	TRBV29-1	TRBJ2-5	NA	CSANRGLQETQYF	TGCAGCGCCAACAGGGGCCTCCAAGAGACCCAGTACTTC
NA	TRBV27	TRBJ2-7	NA	CASSPRARSYEQYF	TGTGCCAGCAGTCCTCGGGCCCGCTCCTACGAGCAGTACTTC
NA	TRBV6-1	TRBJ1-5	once	CASRGPGYSNQPQHF	TGTGCCAGCAGAGGCCCCGGGTATAGCAATCAGCCCCAGCATTTT
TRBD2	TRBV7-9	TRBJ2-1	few	CASSLPRRLAGLYNEQFF	TGTGCCAGCAGCTTACCAAGGAGACTAGCGGGATTATACAATGAGCAGTTCTTC
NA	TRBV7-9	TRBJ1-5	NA	CASSLGSLAMPNQPQHF	TGTGCCAGCAGCTTGGGAAGCCTCGCGATGCCCAATCAGCCCCAGCATTTT
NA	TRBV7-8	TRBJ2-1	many	CASSFLNSYNEQFF	TGTGCCAGCAGCTTCCTCAACTCCTACAATGAGCAGTTCTTC
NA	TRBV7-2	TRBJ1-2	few	CASSTRGGLYGYTF	TGTGCCAGCAGCACCCGGGGAGGGCTCTATGGCTACACCTTC
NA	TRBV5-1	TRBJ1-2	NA	CASSNNRVGYTF	TGCGCCAGCAGCAACAACCGTGTTGGCTACACCTTC
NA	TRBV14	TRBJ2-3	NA	CASSLLGLADTQYF	TGTGCCAGCAGCCTCCTCGGGCTCGCAGATACGCAGTATTTT
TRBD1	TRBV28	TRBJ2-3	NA	CASSLGQGDSTDTQYF	TGTGCCAGCAGTTTGGGACAGGGGGATTCCACAGATACGCAGTATTTT
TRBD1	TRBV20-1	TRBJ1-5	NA	CSARDDRDNQPQHF	TGCAGTGCTAGGGACGACAGGGACAATCAGCCCCAGCATTTT
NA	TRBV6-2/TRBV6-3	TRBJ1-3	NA	CASNSRRKTIYF	TGTGCCAGCAACTCACGCCGAAAGACCATATATTTT
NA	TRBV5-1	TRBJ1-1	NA	CASRVATAQMNTEAFF	TGCGCCAGCAGGGTGGCGACAGCCCAAATGAACACTGAAGCTTTCTTT
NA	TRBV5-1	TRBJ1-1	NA	CASSPPAGAEAFF	TGCGCCAGCAGCCCCCCGGCAGGGGCTGAAGCTTTCTTT
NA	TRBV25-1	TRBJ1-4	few	CASSRDSPTNEKLFF	TGTGCCAGCAGCCGGGATAGCCCAACTAATGAAAAACTGTTTTTT
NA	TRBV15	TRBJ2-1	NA	CATSRGQVLGEQFF	TGTGCCACCAGCAGAGGACAGGTATTGGGTGAGCAGTTCTTC